The source of this TCR beta chain is a study of human T cells and chemical hapten exposure. Documented time point: pre-sensitization, week 0. Treatment described: therapeutic diphenylcyclopropenone sensitization with weekly scalp DPC. This clonotype was found many times. Its matching antigen is unknown. Study outcomes and limitations: TCRs exceeding 1 in 1000 frequency stayed unchanged with DPC sensitization. Counts of expanded TCRs (at PT1) showed a positive correlation with patch test score.

From the RACE reads, TCRdb called clonotypes with MiXCR, one entry per CDR3 protein. The sample holds tens of thousands of distinct CDR3 sequences, 8% to 10% seen once. Trimming cost V 4 bases and J 8 bases, with 15 bases left between them. The CDR3 totals 14 residues. Germline-derived CDR1 and CDR2 are KGHSH and LQKENI. V usage is TRBV18 and J usage is TRBJ1-3; TRBD1 is a possible D gene (5 bases). The clonotype comes from a middle-aged woman with alopecia areata. Some clones in this sample may be carry-over from other donors' samples. The specimen comprised whole blood, sampled in connection with sensitization to the hapten diphenylcyclopropenone (DPC). The CDR3 spells CASSRRVLGDTIYF. CDR3 bases: TGTGCCAGCTCACGACGGGTCTTAGGGGACACCATATATTTT. The variable domain in full, with the rest retrieved from reference TRBV18 and TRBJ1-3, is NAGVMQNPRHLVRRRGQEARLRCSPMKGHSHVYWYRQLPEEGLKFMVYLQKENIIDESGMPKERFSAEFPKEGPSILRIQQVVRGDSAAYFCASSRRVLGDTIYFGEGSWLTVV.